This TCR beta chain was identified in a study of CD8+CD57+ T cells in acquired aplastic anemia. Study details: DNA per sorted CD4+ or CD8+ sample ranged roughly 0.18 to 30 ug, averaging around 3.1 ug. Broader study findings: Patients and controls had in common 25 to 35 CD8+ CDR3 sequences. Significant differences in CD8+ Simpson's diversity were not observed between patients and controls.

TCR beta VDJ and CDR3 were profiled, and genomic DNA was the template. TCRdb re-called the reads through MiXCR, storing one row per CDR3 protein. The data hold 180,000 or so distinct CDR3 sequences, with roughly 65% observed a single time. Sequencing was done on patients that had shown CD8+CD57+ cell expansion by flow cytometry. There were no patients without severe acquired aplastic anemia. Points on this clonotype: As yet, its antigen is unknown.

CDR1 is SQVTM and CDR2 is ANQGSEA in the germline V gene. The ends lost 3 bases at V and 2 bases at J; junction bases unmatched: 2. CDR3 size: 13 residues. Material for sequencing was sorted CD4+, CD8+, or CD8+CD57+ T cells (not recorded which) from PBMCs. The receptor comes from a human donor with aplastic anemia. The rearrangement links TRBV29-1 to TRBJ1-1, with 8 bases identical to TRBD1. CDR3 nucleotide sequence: TGCAGCGTTGACAGGGGGCAAAACACTGAAGCTTTCTTT. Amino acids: CSVDRGQNTEAFF.